This T cell receptor beta chain was observed in a study of CD8 T cells in Susac syndrome. Overall study: Within the group of sequenced Susac syndrome patients, roughly 6 had active disease and about 8 were in remission.

Study conclusions and caveats: Repertoires of Susac syndrome CD4+ T cells lacked clonal expansion.

cDNA came from roughly 0.53 to 1 ug RNA primed by random hexamers. TCRdb reprocessed the immunoSEQ multiplex PCR reads with MiXCR, giving one entry per CDR3 protein. This sample has some 210,000 distinct CDR3 sequences; 85% to 95% occur once, and the top ten carry 0.15% to 0.2%. CD8+ and CD4+ T cells circulating in blood were sequenced for TCR beta. Negative isolation was used for CD8+ and CD4+ T cells and FACS enrichment for TEMRA cells. Regarding this clonotype: The antigen is not known.

Trimming removed 5 bases from V and 0 bases from J; junction bases left unmatched: 8. The length of the CDR3 is 16 residues. Germline V CDR1 and CDR2: LNHNV, YYDKDF (reference sequence). The sequenced material came from CD4+ T cells from PBMCs. The J gene is TRBJ2-7, the V gene TRBV15; 9 positions agree with TRBD2. The clonotype comes from a human donor with Susac syndrome. In nucleotides, the CDR3 is TGTGCCACCAGCCCAGCGGGGGGACGCCTCTCCTACGAGCAGTACTTC. It specifies CATSPAGGRLSYEQYF.